These T cell receptor beta chains were read from a single sample in a study of T cells after yellow fever vaccination. In TCRdb, the 5' RACE reads were re-called with MiXCR into one record per CDR3 protein. The sample consists of 65,000 to 70,000 distinct CDR3 sequences, approximately 5.9% of them appearing once. This sample comprised CD4+ T cells sorted from PBMCs, obtained roughly 15 days after the first yellow fever vaccination. The receptors originated from a man aged 18 to 29 who received the YFV17D yellow fever vaccine. CDR3s leave out the opening cysteine and the closing phenylalanine or tryptophan. Each record gives: D gene, J gene, V gene, CDR3 protein. The D gene is left open where the match is weak.

d_call: NA
j_call: TRBJ2-3
v_call: TRBV5-1
cdr3_aa: ASSLGGTWRGSDTQY

d_call: NA
j_call: TRBJ1-5
v_call: TRBV19
cdr3_aa: ASSIMGNQPQH

d_call: NA
j_call: TRBJ2-7
v_call: TRBV7-8
cdr3_aa: ASSPSLVSDEQY

d_call: NA
j_call: TRBJ2-1
v_call: TRBV2
cdr3_aa: ASRAYNEQF

d_call: NA
j_call: TRBJ2-3
v_call: TRBV7-2
cdr3_aa: ASTRDRSTDTQY

d_call: NA
j_call: TRBJ1-1
v_call: TRBV27
cdr3_aa: ASSRVGGRGVNTEAF

d_call: NA
j_call: TRBJ1-1
v_call: TRBV4-3
cdr3_aa: ASSHLTENTEAF

d_call: NA
j_call: TRBJ2-3
v_call: TRBV7-9
cdr3_aa: ASSNSYSTDTQY

d_call: NA
j_call: TRBJ2-5
v_call: TRBV7-9
cdr3_aa: ASRGLISTQETQY

d_call: NA
j_call: TRBJ1-2
v_call: TRBV5-1
cdr3_aa: ASSLEGSNYGYT